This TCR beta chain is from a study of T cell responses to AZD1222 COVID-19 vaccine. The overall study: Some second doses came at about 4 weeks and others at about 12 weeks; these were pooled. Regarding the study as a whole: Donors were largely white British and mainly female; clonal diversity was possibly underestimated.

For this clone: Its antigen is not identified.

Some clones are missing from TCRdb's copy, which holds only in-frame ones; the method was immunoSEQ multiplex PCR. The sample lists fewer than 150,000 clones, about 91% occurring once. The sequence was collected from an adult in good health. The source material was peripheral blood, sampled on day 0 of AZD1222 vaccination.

In DNA, the CDR3 is TGTGCCAGCCCCGACGAGGGCACGAAGCCGGACACCATATATTTT. It codes for CASPDEGTKPDTIYF. This rearrangement joins TRBV6-4 to TRBJ1-3; D remains ambiguous. CDR1 is MRHNA and CDR2 is SNTAGT in the germline V gene. The CDR3 runs 15 residues. Trimming removed 8 bases at V and 8 bases at J, with 22 bases between.